The 21 T cell receptor beta chains given below trace back to one sample, sequenced in a study of blood T cell repertoires in COVID-19. Profiled with immunoSEQ multiplex PCR; TCRdb holds only in-frame clones, not every one. The sample consists of approximately 120,000 clones, approximately 85% of them appearing once. The specimen was peripheral blood. The source is a human donor in a cohort sampled during active COVID-19.

The rearrangement joins TRBV5-1 to TRBJ1-1, with TRBD1 as a possible D gene (5 bases). This CDR3 is 15 amino acids long. With 1 base removed from V and 2 bases from J, the gap between germline ends came to 12 bases. CDR1 is SGHRS and CDR2 is YFSETQ in the germline V gene. DNA for the CDR3: TGCGCCAGCAGCTTGATCCCTGACAGCAACACTGAAGCTTTCTTT. It yields the protein CASSLIPDSNTEAFF.

The chain is built from TRBV3-1 (or the pseudogene TRBV3-2) and TRBJ2-7; 10 bases align to TRBD2. The V and J ends lost 1 base and 5 bases, in that order; junction bases with no gene match: 5. Germline V CDR1 and CDR2: LGHDT, YNNKEL (reference sequence). This CDR3 comprises 15 residues. CDR3 protein: CASSQVASGSHEQYF. The CDR3, as DNA: TGTGCCAGCAGCCAAGTGGCTAGCGGGAGCCACGAGCAGTACTTC.

In DNA, the CDR3 is TGTGCCAGCGGGACTAGCACAGATACGCAGTATTTT. This translates into CASGTSTDTQYF. The chain links TRBV27 to TRBJ2-3, with D perhaps TRBD2 (6 bases). The CDR3 totals 12 residues. Germline CDR1 MNHEY, CDR2 SMNVEV (reference sequence). V shed 8 bases and J shed 0 bases, with 6 bases lying between them.

This clone was recorded a few times. V is TRBV7-9 and J is TRBJ2-1, with 7 bases matching TRBD2. V trimming: 4 bases; J trimming: 2 bases; junction bases outside the gene matches: 5. This CDR3 has 15 residues. The germline V gene has CDR1 SEHNR and CDR2 FQNEAQ (reference sequence). In DNA form, the CDR3 reads TGTGCCAGCAGCTCGCCTAGCGGACCCTACAATGAGCAGTTCTTC. Translation gives CASSSPSGPYNEQFF.

This rearrangement joins TRBV6-6 to TRBJ2-5; 12 bases match TRBD2. Looked up from germline, CDR1 is MNHNY and CDR2 is SVGAGI (reference sequence). This CDR3 contains 16 residues. The trim removed 0 bases at V and 8 bases at J, leaving 7 bases unmatched. The DNA for the CDR3 is TGTGCCAGCAGTTACTCGGGTTGGACTAGCGGGGATACCCAGTACTTC. Translating it yields CASSYSGWTSGDTQYF.

The gene calls are TRBV19 and TRBJ1-4; 8 bases align to TRBD1. The CDR3 loop spans 14 amino acids. The V gene's germline CDR1 is LNHDA and CDR2 SQIVND (reference sequence). After removal of 5 bases from V and 6 bases from J, the junction contained 5 bases not matched to a gene. CDR3 region: CASSDRGKDEKLFF. The CDR3 nucleotides read TGTGCCAGTAGTGACAGGGGCAAGGATGAAAAACTGTTTTTT. Based on the CDR3 plus reference TRBV19 and TRBJ1-4, the full variable domain is DGGITQSPKYLFRKEGQNVTLSCEQNLNHDAMYWYRQDPGQGLRLIYYSQIVNDFQKGDIAEGYSVSREKKESFPLTVTSAQKNPTAFYLCASSDRGKDEKLFFGSGTQLSVL.

CDR3 in DNA: TGCGCCAGCAGCCAAGATCAGGGGGCAGACGAGCAGTACTTC. It is translated as CASSQDQGADEQYF. The chain combines TRBV4-1 with TRBJ2-7, with 8 bases lining up with TRBD1. The trim removed 0 bases at V and 5 bases at J, leaving 3 bases unmatched. The length of the CDR3 is 14 residues. Per the germline V gene, CDR1 is MGHRA and CDR2 is YSYEKL.

The chain has TRBV25-1 and TRBJ1-1; weak D call: TRBD1 (5 bases). The CDR3 extends over 12 amino acids. V was pared by 8 bases and J by 8 bases, with 15 bases between. CDR1 is MGHDK, CDR2 SYGVNS, per germline. CDR3 amino acids: CASLSQGLEAFF. The CDR3 bases are TGTGCCAGCCTCTCCCAGGGACTAGAAGCTTTCTTT. The full variable domain, in which reference TRBV25-1 and TRBJ1-1 provide the parts outside the CDR3, is EADIYQTPRYLVIGTGKKITLECSQTMGHDKMYWYQQDPGMELHLIHYSYGVNSTEKGDLSSESTVSRIRTEHFPLTLESARPSHTSQYLCASLSQGLEAFFGQGTRLTVV.

The chain links TRBV7-9 to TRBJ1-4, with D uncertain. V was clipped by 3 bases and J by 4 bases, with 12 bases between them. Germline values: CDR1 SEHNR, CDR2 FQNEAQ (reference sequence). CDR3 length: 15 amino acids. The CDR3 DNA is TGTGCCAGCAGCTTGGCCGGGTCCCTTAATGAAAAACTGTTTTTT. This sequence encodes CASSLAGSLNEKLFF.

The count of this clone is one. This chain connects TRBV7-6 to TRBJ1-4; D gene ambiguous. The CDR3 is made up of 12 amino acids. Germline V gene sequence: CDR1 SGHVS, CDR2 FNYEAQ. The V end was cut by 1 base, the J end by 14 bases, with 11 bases between. CDR3 in DNA: TGTGCCAGCAGCTTAGGAGATTTTGAGCTGTTTTTT. It yields the protein CASSLGDFELFF. The complete variable domain, with remaining parts taken from reference TRBV7-6 and TRBJ1-4, reads GAGVSQSPRYKVTKRGQDVALRCDPISGHVSLYWYRQALGQGPEFLTYFNYEAQQDKSGLPNDRFSAERPEGSISTLTIQRTEQRDSAMYRCASSLGDFELFFGSGTQLSVL.

The gene calls are TRBV5-1 and TRBJ1-1; D call uncertain. The CDR3 length is 15 residues. The germline gives CDR1 SGHRS, CDR2 YFSETQ. V dropped 4 bases and J dropped 1 base, with 14 bases sitting between them. CDR3 nucleotides: TGCGCCAGCAGCGTGGCTGGGCCCTCGAACACTGAAGCTTTCTTT. Protein sequence: CASSVAGPSNTEAFF.

The V call is TRBV11-2, the J call TRBJ1-1; 7 bases map to TRBD1. Germline trimming cut 1 base from V and 1 base from J; bases unmatched to any gene: 6. CDR1 is SGHAT, CDR2 FQNNGV, per germline. The CDR3 runs to 16 residues. CDR3 region: CASSLVVGTANTEAFF. The CDR3 DNA reads TGTGCCAGCAGCTTAGTAGTAGGGACAGCGAACACTGAAGCTTTCTTT.

V usage is TRBV2 and J usage is TRBJ1-2; D is perhaps TRBD1 (6 bases). CDR3 length: 13 residues. The germline V and J ends were trimmed by 7 bases and 6 bases, with 15 bases remaining between them. The germline V gene has CDR1 SNHLY and CDR2 FYNNEI. In DNA form, the CDR3 reads TGTGCCAGCACCGTCACAGGGCGGGATGGCTACACCTTC. Protein: CASTVTGRDGYTF.

The gene calls are TRBV28 and TRBJ2-2, with D possibly matching TRBD2 (6 bases). Trimming took off 6 bases at V and 9 bases at J, with 14 bases between the two ends. CDR3 length: 13 amino acids. The V gene's germline CDR1 is MDHEN and CDR2 SYDVKM. The CDR3 is CASRKTSSRELFF. The CDR3 DNA follows: TGTGCCAGCAGGAAGACTAGTTCCAGGGAGCTGTTTTTT.

The chain employs TRBV2 and TRBJ1-2, with 9 bases identical to TRBD1. Germline values: CDR1 SNHLY, CDR2 FYNNEI. V was clipped by 3 bases and J by 6 bases; unmatched bases: 2. CDR3 length equals 13 residues. The CDR3 DNA is TGTGCCAGCAGTGAGGGACAGGGTGATGGCTACACCTTC. Residues: CASSEGQGDGYTF.

V gene TRBV18 combines with J gene TRBJ2-2; tentative D call: TRBD2 (5 bases). Trimming removed 4 bases at V and 4 bases at J, with 10 bases between. Germline CDR1 KGHSH, CDR2 LQKENI. The CDR3 is 14 residues long. The CDR3 coding sequence is TGTGCCAGCTCACGAGGGATTGGCACCGGGGAGCTGTTTTTT. It yields the protein CASSRGIGTGELFF.

This chain links TRBV7-2 with TRBJ2-7; 8 nucleotides agree with TRBD2. The CDR3 contains 15 residues. Per germline, CDR1 SGHTA and CDR2 FQGNSA. The V and J ends lost 3 bases and 6 bases, in that order; junction bases with no gene match: 10. CDR3 residues: CASSFSGTSLTEQYF. Written as DNA, the CDR3 is TGTGCCAGCAGCTTTTCCGGGACTAGTTTAACCGAGCAGTACTTC.

This chain joins TRBV5-1 and TRBJ2-5, with 7 bases identical to TRBD2. Unmatched junction bases numbered 4, after V lost 0 bases and J lost 5 bases. The CDR3 covers 14 residues. Germline values: CDR1 SGHRS, CDR2 YFSETQ. CDR3 region: CASSLVLGGETQYF. CDR3 sequence (DNA): TGCGCCAGCAGCTTGGTGTTGGGGGGGGAGACCCAGTACTTC.

The rearrangement uses TRBV13 and TRBJ2-3, with D unclear. Germline-derived CDR1 and CDR2 are PRHDT and FYEKMQ (reference sequence). Trimming took 7 bases from V and 2 from J, leaving 10 bases between them. The CDR3 is made up of 13 amino acids. The CDR3 protein is CASKSSYTDTQYF. The CDR3 DNA reads TGTGCCAGCAAAAGCTCATACACAGATACGCAGTATTTT.

The chain recombines TRBV20-1 with TRBJ1-1, with 7 bases that match TRBD1. CDR3 length equals 11 residues. Germline V gene lookup returns CDR1 DFQATT and CDR2 SNEGSKA (reference sequence). The CDR3 here is CRAAGGTEAFF. As DNA, the CDR3 is TGCAGGGCGGCAGGGGGGACTGAAGCTTTCTTT.

This rearrangement joins TRBV30 to TRBJ1-6; D perhaps matches TRBD1 (5 bases). V was clipped by 8 bases and J by 10 bases, with 18 bases between them. In germline, CDR1 is GTSNPN, CDR2 SVGIG (reference sequence). CDR3 length equals 13 residues. In DNA, the CDR3 is TGTGCCGGAGAGACAGACTGGGGATCACCCCTCCACTTT. It yields the protein CAGETDWGSPLHF.